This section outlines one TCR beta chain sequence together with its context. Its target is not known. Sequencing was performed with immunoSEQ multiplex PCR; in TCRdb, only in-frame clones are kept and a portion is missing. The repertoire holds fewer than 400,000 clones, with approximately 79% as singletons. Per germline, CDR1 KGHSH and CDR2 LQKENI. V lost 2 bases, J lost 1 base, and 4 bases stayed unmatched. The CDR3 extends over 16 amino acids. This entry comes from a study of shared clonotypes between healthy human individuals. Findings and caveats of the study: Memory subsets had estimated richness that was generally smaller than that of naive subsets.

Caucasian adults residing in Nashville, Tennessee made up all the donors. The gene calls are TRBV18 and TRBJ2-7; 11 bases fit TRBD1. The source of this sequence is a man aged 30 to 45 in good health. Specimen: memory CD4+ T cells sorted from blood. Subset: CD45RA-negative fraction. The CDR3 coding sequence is TGTGCCAGCTCACCAATGGGGACAGGGGGGTCCTACGAGCAGTACTTC. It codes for CASSPMGTGGSYEQYF.